One and the same sample provided the 3 T cell receptor beta chains below, sequenced in a study of blood T cell repertoires in COVID-19. Clones were read by immunoSEQ multiplex PCR, and TCRdb kept only the in-frame ones, dropping some. Seen here are 200,000 to 250,000 clones, approximately 80% observed once, and the top ten hold just under 20%. Sequencing was done on a sample of peripheral blood. These receptors were taken from a young man with active or convalescent COVID-19.

The chain has TRBV6-5 and TRBJ1-1; possibly TRBD1 for D (6 bases). This CDR3 is built from 14 residues. Germline V lookup: CDR1 MNHEY, CDR2 SVGAGI. Trimming cost V 6 bases and J 5 bases, with 16 bases left between them. In DNA, the CDR3 is TGTGCCAGCAGCATAAAGGGGGATAGTACTGAAGCTTTCTTT. Protein: CASSIKGDSTEAFF.

The CDR3 spells CATTSRGSSYNSPLHF. CDR3 bases: TGTGCCACCACCAGTCGGGGGAGCTCCTATAATTCACCCCTCCACTTT. This rearrangement joins TRBV19 to TRBJ1-6; perhaps TRBD1 as D (5 bases). The CDR3 runs 16 residues. Germline-derived CDR1 and CDR2 are LNHDA and SQIVND (reference sequence). Between the trimmed V and J ends, which lost 10 bases and 0 bases, there was a span of 16 bases.

The rearrangement joins TRBV5-6 to TRBJ2-1; 7 nucleotides align to TRBD2. Trimming removed 2 bases from V and 6 bases from J; junction bases left unmatched: 8. This CDR3 has 15 residues. Germline V gene sequence: CDR1 SGHDT, CDR2 YYEEEE. CDR3 loop: CASSFGRGWFNEQFF. The CDR3 DNA reads as TGTGCCAGCAGCTTCGGGCGGGGGTGGTTCAATGAGCAGTTCTTC.